This TCR beta chain was retrieved from a study of cytomegalovirus exposure and HLA in healthy donors. Germline assignment: CDR1 LNHDA and CDR2 SQIVND (reference sequence). The CDR3 consists of 14 residues. V lost 3 bases to trimming and J lost 4 bases, with 12 bases between them. Vbeta (60) and Jbeta (13) primers were used in the PCR. The protocol was immunoSEQ multiplex PCR, while the TCRdb copy is restricted to in-frame clones and leaves out a portion. The table includes about 110,000 clones, roughly 77% detected once. This receptor was taken from a man in his forties in good health and CMV-seronegative. This rearrangement joins TRBV19 to TRBJ1-1; the D gene is possibly TRBD1 (5 bases). Sequencing used PBMCs. The CDR3 sequence is CASSINTGGTEAFF. In DNA, the CDR3 is TGTGCCAGTAGTATCAACACCGGGGGCACTGAAGCTTTCTTT. Full variable domain (remainder filled in from reference TRBV19 and TRBJ1-1): DGGITQSPKYLFRKEGQNVTLSCEQNLNHDAMYWYRQDPGQGLRLIYYSQIVNDFQKGDIAEGYSVSREKKESFPLTVTSAQKNPTAFYLCASSINTGGTEAFFGQGTRLTVV.